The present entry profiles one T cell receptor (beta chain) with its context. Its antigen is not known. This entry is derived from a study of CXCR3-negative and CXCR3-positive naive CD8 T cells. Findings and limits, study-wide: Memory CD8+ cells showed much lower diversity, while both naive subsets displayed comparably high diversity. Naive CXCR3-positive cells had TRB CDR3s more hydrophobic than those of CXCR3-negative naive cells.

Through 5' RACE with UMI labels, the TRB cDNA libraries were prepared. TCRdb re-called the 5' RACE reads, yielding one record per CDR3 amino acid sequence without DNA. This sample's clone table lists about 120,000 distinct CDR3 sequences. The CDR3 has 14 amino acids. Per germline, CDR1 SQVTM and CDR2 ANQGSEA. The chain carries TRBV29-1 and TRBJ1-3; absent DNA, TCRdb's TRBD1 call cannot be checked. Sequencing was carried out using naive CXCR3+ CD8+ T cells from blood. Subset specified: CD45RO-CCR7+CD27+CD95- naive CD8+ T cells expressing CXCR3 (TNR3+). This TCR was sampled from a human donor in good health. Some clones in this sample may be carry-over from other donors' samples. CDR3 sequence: CSVERGLPGNTIYF.